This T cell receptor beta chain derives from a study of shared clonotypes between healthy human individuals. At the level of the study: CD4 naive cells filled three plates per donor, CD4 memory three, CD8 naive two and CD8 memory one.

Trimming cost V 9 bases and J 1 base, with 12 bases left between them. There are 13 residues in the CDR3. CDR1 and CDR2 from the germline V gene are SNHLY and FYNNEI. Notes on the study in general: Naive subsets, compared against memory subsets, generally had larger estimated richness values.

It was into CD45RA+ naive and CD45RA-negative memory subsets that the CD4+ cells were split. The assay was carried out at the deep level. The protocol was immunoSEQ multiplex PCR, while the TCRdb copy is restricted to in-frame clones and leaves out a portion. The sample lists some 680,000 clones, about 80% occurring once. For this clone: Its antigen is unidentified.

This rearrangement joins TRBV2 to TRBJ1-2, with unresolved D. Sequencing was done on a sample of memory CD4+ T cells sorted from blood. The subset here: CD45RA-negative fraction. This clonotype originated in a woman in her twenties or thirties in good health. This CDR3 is CASTPSINYGYTF. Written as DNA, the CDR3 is TGTGCCAGTACTCCGTCAATTAACTATGGCTACACCTTC.